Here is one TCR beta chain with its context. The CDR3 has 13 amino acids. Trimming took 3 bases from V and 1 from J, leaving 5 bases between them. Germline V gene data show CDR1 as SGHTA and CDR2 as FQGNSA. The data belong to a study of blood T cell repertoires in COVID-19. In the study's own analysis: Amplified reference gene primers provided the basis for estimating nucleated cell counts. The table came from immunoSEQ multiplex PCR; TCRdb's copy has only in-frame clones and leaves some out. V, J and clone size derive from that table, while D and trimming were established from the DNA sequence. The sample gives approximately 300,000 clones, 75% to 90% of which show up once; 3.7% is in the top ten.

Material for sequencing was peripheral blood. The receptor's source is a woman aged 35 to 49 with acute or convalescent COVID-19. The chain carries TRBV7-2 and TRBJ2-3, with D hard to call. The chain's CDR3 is CASSFQGTDTQYF. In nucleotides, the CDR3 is TGTGCCAGCAGCTTCCAGGGCACAGATACGCAGTATTTT. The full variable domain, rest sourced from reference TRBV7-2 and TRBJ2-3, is GAGVSQSPSNKVTEKGKDVELRCDPISGHTALYWYRQSLGQGLEFLIYFQGNSAPDKSGLPSDRFSAERTGGSVSTLTIQRTQQEDSAVYLCASSFQGTDTQYFGPGTRLTVL.